This T cell receptor beta chain was captured by sequencing in a study of metastatic and nonmetastatic thyroid tumors. CDR1 is DFQATT and CDR2 is SNEGSKA in the germline V gene (reference sequence). Between the trimmed V and J ends, which lost 3 bases and 4 bases, there was a span of 16 bases. This CDR3 is 15 amino acids long. Patients had received no treatment of any kind before thyroid surgery. Using MiXCR, TCRdb reanalyzed the PCR reads. This sample carries 60,000 to 75,000 clones, about 4% of them seen once, and the ten largest clones take 20% to 25%. The material sequenced was blood. The chain carries TRBV20-1 and TRBJ2-1, with D possibly being TRBD2 (6 bases). The TCR sequence derives from a female donor with papillary thyroid cancer or a benign thyroid nodule (not recorded which). Some clones in this sample may be carry-over from other donors' samples. DNA for the CDR3: TGCAGTGCTAGTGCGGCTAGCGCACTATACAATGAGCAGTTCTTC. Residues: CSASAASALYNEQFF.